The 29 T cell receptor beta chains presented below share a single source sample, sequenced in a study of PD-L1 blockade in urothelial cancer (dated by TCRdb to about 2017). The method behind the library was the immunoSEQ multiplex PCR assay. Held by TCRdb, this immuneACCESS table contains in-frame sequences only and omits some clones. Under half of the omission traces to an unresolved V gene where checked; the cause of the rest is unknown. For this sample there are 95,000 to 100,000 clones; roughly 84% appear just once. The ten top clones hold 1.5% to 2% of the sample. The time point label on this specimen signifies: pretreatment peripheral blood. The specimen was PBMCs, collected around atezolizumab (anti-PD-L1) treatment. These receptors were taken from a man in his 60s with urothelial cancer.

J is TRBJ2-5 and V is TRBV4-2; 10 bases map to TRBD1. Germline lookup yields CDR1 LGHNA and CDR2 YNFKEQ. This CDR3 contains 17 residues. J gave up 4 bases and V 0 bases, and 8 bases lay outside the gene matches. For the CDR3, the DNA is TGTGCCAGCAGCCAAGATTATGAGACAGGGGGCAGAGAGACCCAGTACTTC. Translating gives CASSQDYETGGRETQYF.

The J gene is TRBJ2-3, the V gene TRBV5-1, with a weak D call TRBD2 (6 bases). V lost 6 bases, J lost 1 base, and 12 bases lay in between. Germline assignment: CDR1 SGHRS and CDR2 YFSETQ. The CDR3 has 14 amino acids. DNA for the CDR3: TGCGCCAGCACAAGGGGAGGAGGCACAGATACGCAGTATTTT. Translation: CASTRGGGTDTQYF.

V usage is TRBV5-6 and J usage is TRBJ1-6; 7 nucleotides line up with TRBD1. This CDR3 contains 19 residues. Germline loops: CDR1 SGHDT, CDR2 YYEEEE. Unmatched junction bases numbered 13, after V lost 4 bases and J lost 0 bases. The CDR3 coding sequence is TGTGCCAGCAGCCCCGGAAGACAGGGTGGGAGCTCCTATAATTCACCCCTCCACTTT. It is translated as CASSPGRQGGSSYNSPLHF.

The chain employs TRBV18 and TRBJ2-2; D is unclear. Germline V CDR1 and CDR2: KGHSH, LQKENI. Trimming removed 6 bases at V and 1 base at J, with 9 bases between. The CDR3 length is 14 residues. CDR3 nucleotide sequence: TGTGCCAGCTCGGCTGATCAGAACACCGGGGAGCTGTTTTTT. It yields the protein CASSADQNTGELFF.

This chain connects TRBV6-5 to TRBJ2-3, with 12 nucleotides matching TRBD2. CDR3 length equals 15 residues. Unmatched junction bases numbered 4, after V lost 6 bases and J lost 3 bases. CDR1 is MNHEY and CDR2 is SVGAGI in the germline V gene. The CDR3 coding sequence is TGTGCCAGCAGCAAGGGGACTAGCGGGACAGATACGCAGTATTTT. It codes for CASSKGTSGTDTQYF.

The J gene is TRBJ2-1, the V gene TRBV18; 12 bases align to TRBD2. The CDR3 spans 16 residues. From germline, CDR1 is KGHSH and CDR2 LQKENI. With 0 bases clipped from V and 7 bases from J, the junction kept 4 bases outside the gene matches. The CDR3, as DNA: TGTGCCAGCTCACCACCGGCTAGCGGGGGGGGAAATGAGCAGTTCTTC. It yields the protein CASSPPASGGGNEQFF.

This clone showed up just once. The chain is built from TRBV10-3 and TRBJ1-5; no firm D call. Trimming left V 0 bases short and J 5 bases short, with 5 bases between. The CDR3 is 13 residues long. Germline CDR1 ENHRY, CDR2 SYGVKD. CDR3 loop: CAISESRDQPQHF. CDR3 coding DNA: TGTGCCATCAGTGAGTCTCGCGATCAGCCCCAGCATTTT.

The V gene is TRBV7-3, the J gene TRBJ2-1, with 8 bases identical to TRBD1. The CDR3 has 14 amino acids. Germline loops: CDR1 SGHTA, CDR2 FQGTGA. After removal of 4 bases from V and 5 bases from J, the junction contained 4 bases not matched to a gene. The CDR3 DNA follows: TGTGCCAGCAGCTGGACAGGGCCAAACAATGAGCAGTTCTTC. Protein sequence: CASSWTGPNNEQFF.

V usage is TRBV27 and J usage is TRBJ2-5, with 7 positions matching TRBD2. This CDR3 contains 15 residues. The germline CDR1 and CDR2 sequences are MNHEY and SMNVEV (reference sequence). J lost 4 bases, V lost 0 bases, and 5 bases had no gene match. CDR3 in DNA: TGTGCCAGCAGTTTATCCGGGGGGATGGGAGAGACCCAGTACTTC. Its protein is CASSLSGGMGETQYF.

This chain links TRBV28 with TRBJ2-7; D may be TRBD2 (5 bases). Per the germline V gene, CDR1 is MDHEN and CDR2 is SYDVKM. V was trimmed by 10 bases and J by 2 bases, leaving 15 bases between them. The CDR3 spans 13 residues. DNA of the CDR3: TGTGCCACCCGGGGAGCTTCGACCTACGAGCAGTACTTC. Translated: CATRGASTYEQYF.

V and J are TRBV5-1 and TRBJ2-2; no clear D gene. The CDR3 is 15 residues long. The V gene's germline CDR1 is SGHRS and CDR2 YFSETQ. V lost 1 base, J lost 6 bases, and 13 bases lay in between. This chain's CDR3 is CASSLFSGLAGELFF. CDR3 DNA: TGCGCCAGCAGCTTGTTCTCTGGGCTCGCCGGGGAGCTGTTTTTT.

V gene TRBV2 combines with J gene TRBJ2-7; D is unresolved. This CDR3 region has 11 residues. Between the trimmed V and J ends, which lost 5 bases and 6 bases, there was a span of 8 bases. Germline assignment: CDR1 SNHLY and CDR2 FYNNEI. This chain's CDR3 is CASSLVPEQYF. CDR3 sequence (DNA): TGTGCCAGCAGTTTAGTCCCCGAGCAGTACTTC.

V gene TRBV7-2 combines with J gene TRBJ2-5; a possible D gene is TRBD1 (6 bases). This CDR3 contains 15 residues. V was trimmed by 1 base and J by 2 bases, leaving 11 bases between them. In germline, CDR1 is SGHTA, CDR2 FQGNSA. CDR3 region: CASSLGADRQETQYF. In DNA form, the CDR3 reads TGTGCCAGCAGCTTAGGGGCAGACAGGCAAGAGACCCAGTACTTC.

This clone was found once. The genes are TRBV5-4 and TRBJ2-2; TRBD2 matches 9 bases. Trimming at V came to 0 bases and at J to 7 bases, leaving 4 bases not matched to a gene. Germline loops: CDR1 SGHNT, CDR2 YYREEE (reference sequence). The CDR3 totals 15 residues. The CDR3 spells CASSLAAGGIGELFF. CDR3 sequence (DNA): TGTGCCAGCAGCTTGGCGGCGGGGGGGATCGGGGAGCTGTTTTTT.

The V and J genes are TRBV6-5 and TRBJ2-3, with 10 bases identical to TRBD2. After removal of 6 bases from V and 5 bases from J, the junction contained 8 bases not matched to a gene. Germline V gene data show CDR1 as MNHEY and CDR2 as SVGAGI. This CDR3 contains 15 residues. The CDR3 DNA reads as TGTGCCAGCAGAACTCCGGGACTAGCGATAGATACGCAGTATTTT. Protein: CASRTPGLAIDTQYF.

J is TRBJ1-2 and V is TRBV6-5; 7 positions agree with TRBD1. Germline assignment: CDR1 MNHEY and CDR2 SVGAGI. V gave up 5 bases and J gave up 4 bases; unmatched junction bases: 7. CDR3 length: 14 residues. The CDR3 bases are TGTGCCAGCAGTGTGACAGGGAGAGGCTATGGCTACACCTTC. This translates into CASSVTGRGYGYTF.

This chain connects TRBV7-2 to TRBJ1-1; tentative D call: TRBD1 (6 bases). Germline assignment: CDR1 SGHTA and CDR2 FQGNSA. The CDR3 loop spans 17 amino acids. With 4 bases removed from V and 6 bases from J, the gap between germline ends came to 24 bases. CDR3 residues: CASSSTTAWQGSSEAFF. The CDR3 bases are TGTGCCAGCAGCTCAACGACCGCGTGGCAGGGGTCCTCTGAAGCTTTCTTT.

A word on this clone: A junction boundary mismatches the germline segment, possibly from a read error. The CDR3 reads CASSQGTSGEATSSTDTQYF. The CDR3 bases are TGTGCCAGCAGTCAAGGGACTAGCGGGGAAGCGACCTCTAGCACAGATACGCAGTATTTT. V and J are TRBV4-2 and TRBJ2-3; 13 nucleotides match TRBD2. CDR3 size: 20 residues. The germline V gene has CDR1 LGHNA and CDR2 YNFKEQ.

This chain links TRBV30 with TRBJ2-7; TRBD2 agrees at 9 bases. Germline CDR1 and CDR2: GTSNPN and SVGIG (reference sequence). The CDR3 has 15 amino acids. Trimming took 0 bases from V and 1 from J; bases not matched to a gene: 4. The DNA for the CDR3 is TGTGCCTGGAGTGTACAAGCGGGAGGATCCTACGAGCAGTACTTC. This codes for CAWSVQAGGSYEQYF.

V usage is TRBV2 and J usage is TRBJ1-2; 9 bases align to TRBD1. The CDR3 is made up of 17 amino acids. With 3 bases clipped from V and 8 bases from J, the junction kept 16 bases outside the gene matches. Germline V CDR1 and CDR2: SNHLY, FYNNEI. The CDR3 DNA reads as TGTGCCAGCAGTGAGGGTTCTGGGGGAACAGGGGGCGCGGGCTACACCTTC. Its translation: CASSEGSGGTGGAGYTF.

The chain uses TRBV30 and TRBJ2-7; TRBD2 matches at 7 bases. Germline CDR1 is GTSNPN and CDR2 is SVGIG (reference sequence). This CDR3 spans 17 amino acids. After removal of 0 bases from V and 1 base from J, the junction contained 12 bases not matched to a gene. CDR3 sequence: CAWSVSAWGGTSYEQYF. In DNA, the CDR3 is TGTGCCTGGAGTGTATCCGCTTGGGGGGGAACGTCCTACGAGCAGTACTTC. The variable domain in full, completed from reference TRBV30 and TRBJ2-7, reads SQTIHQWPATLVQPVGSPLSLECTVEGTSNPNLYWYRQAAGRGLQLLFYSVGIGQISSEVPQNLSASRPQDRQFILSSKKLLLSDSGFYLCAWSVSAWGGTSYEQYFGPGTRLTVT.

This clone was counted a few times. The gene calls are TRBV5-1 and TRBJ2-6; 8 bases agree with TRBD1. With V trimmed by 4 bases and J by 0 bases, 6 bases remained unmatched. The CDR3 covers 17 residues. Germline loops: CDR1 SGHRS, CDR2 YFSETQ. The CDR3 DNA reads TGCGCCAGCAGCGCCGGGACAGGCTCCTCTGGGGCCAACGTCCTGACTTTC. Protein sequence: CASSAGTGSSGANVLTF. The whole variable domain, remainder taken from reference TRBV5-1 and TRBJ2-6, is KAGVTQTPRYLIKTRGQQVTLSCSPISGHRSVSWYQQTPGQGLQFLFEYFSETQRNKGNFPGRFSGRQFSNSRSEMNVSTLELGDSALYLCASSAGTGSSGANVLTFGAGSRLTVL.

This clone was seen once. The chain employs TRBV28 and TRBJ1-2; D is perhaps TRBD1 (5 bases). Germline assignment: CDR1 MDHEN and CDR2 SYDVKM. Trimming cost V 5 bases and J 7 bases, with 23 bases left between them. The length of the CDR3 is 16 residues. CDR3 sequence: CASSPRGVRLGGGYTF. The CDR3 DNA follows: TGTGCCAGCAGTCCCCGGGGGGTTCGGTTGGGAGGTGGCTACACCTTC.

The chain is built from TRBV15 and TRBJ1-5; D not resolved. This CDR3 contains 16 residues. V shed 0 bases and J shed 4 bases, with 13 bases lying between them. CDR1 and CDR2 from the germline V gene are LNHNV and YYDKDF (reference sequence). The CDR3 nucleotides are TGTGCCACCAGCAGAGATCAAGCGCAAACTAATCAGCCCCAGCATTTT. It yields the protein CATSRDQAQTNQPQHF.

The rearrangement links TRBV19 to TRBJ2-3, with 9 nucleotides matching TRBD2. Unmatched junction bases numbered 6, after V lost 3 bases and J lost 2 bases. The CDR3 is 16 residues long. Germline V lookup: CDR1 LNHDA, CDR2 SQIVND (reference sequence). CDR3 loop: CASSISSGGPTDTQYF. The CDR3 region has the DNA TGTGCCAGTAGTATCTCCAGCGGGGGGCCCACAGATACGCAGTATTTT.

The rearrangement joins TRBV18 to TRBJ2-1; weak D call: TRBD2 (5 bases). The V and J ends lost 3 bases and 6 bases respectively, with 9 bases between them. Germline V lookup: CDR1 KGHSH, CDR2 LQKENI. This CDR3 has 13 residues. The CDR3 DNA is TGTGCCAGCTCACCCTCTAGCCCCAATGAGCAGTTCTTC. Its translation: CASSPSSPNEQFF.

The chain carries TRBV5-4 and TRBJ2-2; weak D call: TRBD2 (6 bases). CDR1 is SGHNT, CDR2 YYREEE, per germline (reference sequence). Trimming stripped 6 bases from V and 3 bases from J, with 12 bases between. The CDR3 consists of 14 residues. The DNA of the CDR3 is TGTGCCAGCACCCCCGGAGGGTACACCGGGGAGCTGTTTTTT. Protein sequence: CASTPGGYTGELFF.

As regards this clone: Other DNA sequences from this sample encode an identical CDR3 as well. This chain joins TRBV9 and TRBJ1-2, with a possible D match to TRBD1 (5 bases). This CDR3 region has 14 residues. Trimming took off 3 bases at V and 2 bases at J, with 11 bases between the two ends. Germline assignment: CDR1 SGDLS and CDR2 YYNGEE. The CDR3 DNA reads as TGTGCCAGCAGCGAAGGAGGGGCCAACTATGGCTACACCTTC. Encoded protein: CASSEGGANYGYTF. Full variable domain (rest looked up from reference TRBV9 and TRBJ1-2): DSGVTQTPKHLITATGQRVTLRCSPRSGDLSVYWYQQSLDQGLQFLIQYYNGEERAKGNILERFSAQQFPDLHSELNLSSLELGDSALYFCASSEGGANYGYTFGSGTRLTVV.

This clone has just one count. The J gene is TRBJ2-7, the V gene TRBV5-5; D possibly corresponds to TRBD1 (6 bases). The V end lost 1 base, the J end lost 2 bases, and 19 bases lay between the germline ends. This CDR3 has 17 residues. Germline-derived CDR1 and CDR2 are SGHKS and YYEKEE (reference sequence). CDR3 bases: TGTGCCAGCAGCTTGTGGGGGCAGGAAAGAGCCCCCTACGAGCAGTACTTC. It codes for CASSLWGQERAPYEQYF.